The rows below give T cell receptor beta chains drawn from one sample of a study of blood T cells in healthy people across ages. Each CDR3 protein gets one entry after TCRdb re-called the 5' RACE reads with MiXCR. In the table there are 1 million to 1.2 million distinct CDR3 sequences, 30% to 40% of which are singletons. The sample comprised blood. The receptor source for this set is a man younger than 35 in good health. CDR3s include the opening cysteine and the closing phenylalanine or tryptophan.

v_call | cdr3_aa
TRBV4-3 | CASSRTKDSNQPQHF
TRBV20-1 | CSASPPGTDNTEAFF
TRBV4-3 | CASSQVTGWNEQFF
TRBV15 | CATSRDYGSGNEQFF
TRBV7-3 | CASSVTSGGWNEQFF
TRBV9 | CASSVAVGVYGYTF
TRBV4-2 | CASSQVSGQYYGYTF
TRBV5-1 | CASSLRLVDTQYF
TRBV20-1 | CSASPNRGTIYGYTF
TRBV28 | CASSFFDRGNQPQHF
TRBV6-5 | CASSYEGRGNTEAFF
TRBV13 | CASSLSGQGGYEQYF
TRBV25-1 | CASSRGLRQSEAFF
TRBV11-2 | CASSRNQGNTEAFF
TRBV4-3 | CASSRNRVEEPQHF
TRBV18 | CASSPPGTIPTDTQYF
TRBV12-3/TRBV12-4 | CASSLGGWAFF
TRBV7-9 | CASSLALSGVEAGEYEQYF
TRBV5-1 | CASSWDKPSYEQYF
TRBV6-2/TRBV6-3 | CASSDAVVRNIQYF
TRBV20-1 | CSARAGGTNTGELFF
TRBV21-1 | CASSKGKAGVNSPLHF
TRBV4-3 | CASSQDQETQYF
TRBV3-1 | CASSQRTSGGTSTDTQYF
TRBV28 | CASSLFGVYGYTF
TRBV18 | CASSSRQGNYEQFF
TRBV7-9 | CASSVGVRRNEQFF
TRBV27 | CASSLSWGQGKGGQPQHF
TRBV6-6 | CASRHPSSGYEQYF
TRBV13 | CASSLRAVVNEKLFF
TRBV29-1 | CSVGKQGTGEKLFF
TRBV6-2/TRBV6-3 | CASSPRDTSNTEAFF
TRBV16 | CASSQSQGSNEQFF
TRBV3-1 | CASSQAQGEQYF
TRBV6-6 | CASSTGNSPLHF
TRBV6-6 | CASSYTDKGETQYF
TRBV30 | CAWSVLGNTQYF
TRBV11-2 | CASSSTSGATYNEQFF
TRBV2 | CASSEALGVHSNQPQHF
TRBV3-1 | CASSQGAKDTGELFF
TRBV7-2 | CASSLVGTGAGYTF
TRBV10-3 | CAISDPLGGPGLSNEQFF
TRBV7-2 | CASSLNVGLTGELFF
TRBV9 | CASSVGTGGNKNTEAFF
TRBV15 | CATSGETGDYNEQFF
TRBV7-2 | CASSRGQGRQPQHF
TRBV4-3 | CASSQVSTEPNYGYTF
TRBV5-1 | CASSQRFPYNEQFF
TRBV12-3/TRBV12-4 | CASSSDWTGFNGYTF
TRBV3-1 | CASSQAEQANEQFF